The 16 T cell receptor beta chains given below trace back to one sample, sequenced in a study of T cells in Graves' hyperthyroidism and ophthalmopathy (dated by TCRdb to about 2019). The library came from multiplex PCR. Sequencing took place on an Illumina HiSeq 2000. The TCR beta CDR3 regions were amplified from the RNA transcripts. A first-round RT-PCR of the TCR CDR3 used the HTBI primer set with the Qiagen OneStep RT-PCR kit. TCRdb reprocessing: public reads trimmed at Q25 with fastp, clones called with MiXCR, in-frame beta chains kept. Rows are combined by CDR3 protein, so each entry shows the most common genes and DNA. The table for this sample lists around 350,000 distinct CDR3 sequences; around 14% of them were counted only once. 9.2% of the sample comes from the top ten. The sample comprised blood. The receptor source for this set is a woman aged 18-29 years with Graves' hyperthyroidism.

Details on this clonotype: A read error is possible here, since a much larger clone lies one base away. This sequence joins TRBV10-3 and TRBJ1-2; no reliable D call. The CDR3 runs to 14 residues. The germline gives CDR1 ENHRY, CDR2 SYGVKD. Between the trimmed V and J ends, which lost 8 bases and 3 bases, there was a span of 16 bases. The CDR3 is CAIRWELADYGYTF. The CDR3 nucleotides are TGTGCCATCCGTTGGGAGTTGGCCGACTATGGCTACACCTTC.

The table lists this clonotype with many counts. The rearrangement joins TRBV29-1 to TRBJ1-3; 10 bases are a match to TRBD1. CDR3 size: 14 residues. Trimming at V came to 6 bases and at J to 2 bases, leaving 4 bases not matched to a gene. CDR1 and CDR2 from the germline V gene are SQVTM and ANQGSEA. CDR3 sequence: CSVAGTGAGNTIYF. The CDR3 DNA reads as TGCAGCGTCGCCGGGACAGGGGCTGGAAACACCATATATTTT.

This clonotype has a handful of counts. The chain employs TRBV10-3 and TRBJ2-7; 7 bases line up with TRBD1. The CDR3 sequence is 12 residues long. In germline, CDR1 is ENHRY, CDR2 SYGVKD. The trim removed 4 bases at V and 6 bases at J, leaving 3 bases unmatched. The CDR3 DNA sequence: TGTGCCATCAGTGGACAGGGATCCGAGCAGTACTTC. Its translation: CAISGQGSEQYF.

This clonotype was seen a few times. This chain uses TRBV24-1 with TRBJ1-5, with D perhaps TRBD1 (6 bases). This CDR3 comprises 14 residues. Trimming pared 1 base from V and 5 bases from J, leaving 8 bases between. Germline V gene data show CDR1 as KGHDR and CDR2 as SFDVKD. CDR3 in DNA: TGTGCCACCAGTGATTTTCACAGGGATCAGCCCCAGCATTTT. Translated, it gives CATSDFHRDQPQHF.

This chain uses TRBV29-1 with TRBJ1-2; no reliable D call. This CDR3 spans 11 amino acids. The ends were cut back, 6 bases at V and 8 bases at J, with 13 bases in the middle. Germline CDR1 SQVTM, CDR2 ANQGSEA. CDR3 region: CSVDHTIGYTF. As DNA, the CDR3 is TGCAGCGTAGACCACACGATCGGCTACACCTTC.

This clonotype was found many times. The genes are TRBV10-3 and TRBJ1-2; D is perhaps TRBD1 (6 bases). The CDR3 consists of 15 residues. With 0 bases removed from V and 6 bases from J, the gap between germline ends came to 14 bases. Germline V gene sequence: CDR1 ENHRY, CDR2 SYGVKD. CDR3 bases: TGTGCCATCAGTGAGTCGACAGGCCCCTGGGATGGCTACACCTTC. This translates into CAISESTGPWDGYTF.

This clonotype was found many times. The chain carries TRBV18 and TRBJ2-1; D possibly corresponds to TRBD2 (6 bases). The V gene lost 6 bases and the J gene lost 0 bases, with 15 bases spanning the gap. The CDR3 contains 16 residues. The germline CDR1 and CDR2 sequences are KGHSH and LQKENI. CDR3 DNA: TGTGCCAGCTCCCTCTCCGGGGGAAGCTCCTACAATGAGCAGTTCTTC. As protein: CASSLSGGSSYNEQFF. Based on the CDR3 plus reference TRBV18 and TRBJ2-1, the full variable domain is NAGVMQNPRHLVRRRGQEARLRCSPMKGHSHVYWYRQLPEEGLKFMVYLQKENIIDESGMPKERFSAEFPKEGPSILRIQQVVRGDSAAYFCASSLSGGSSYNEQFFGPGTRLTVL.

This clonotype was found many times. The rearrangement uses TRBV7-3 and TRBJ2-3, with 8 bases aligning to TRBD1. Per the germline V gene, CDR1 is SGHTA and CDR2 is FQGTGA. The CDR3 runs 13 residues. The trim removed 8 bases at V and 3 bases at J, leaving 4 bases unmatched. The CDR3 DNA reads TGTGCCAGCCGAGACAGGGGAACAGATACGCAGTATTTT. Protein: CASRDRGTDTQYF.

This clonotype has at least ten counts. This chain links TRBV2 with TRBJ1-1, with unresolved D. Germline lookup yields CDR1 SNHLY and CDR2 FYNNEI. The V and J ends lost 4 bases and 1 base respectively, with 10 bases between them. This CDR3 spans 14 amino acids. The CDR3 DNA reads TGTGCCAGCAGTGTAAGTCAGACGAACACTGAAGCTTTCTTT. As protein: CASSVSQTNTEAFF.

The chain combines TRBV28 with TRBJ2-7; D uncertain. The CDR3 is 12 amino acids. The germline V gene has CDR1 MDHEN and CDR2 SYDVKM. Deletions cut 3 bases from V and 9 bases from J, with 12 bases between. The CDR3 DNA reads TGTGCCAGCAGTTTTAGGACCGGACCGCAGTACTTC. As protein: CASSFRTGPQYF.

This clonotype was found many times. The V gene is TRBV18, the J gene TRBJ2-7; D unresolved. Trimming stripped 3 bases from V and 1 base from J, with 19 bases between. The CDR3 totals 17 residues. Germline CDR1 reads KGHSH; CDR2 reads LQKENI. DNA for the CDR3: TGTGCCAGCTCACCCTCGGTTGGCAGCCCCTATTCCTACGAGCAGTACTTC. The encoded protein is CASSPSVGSPYSYEQYF.

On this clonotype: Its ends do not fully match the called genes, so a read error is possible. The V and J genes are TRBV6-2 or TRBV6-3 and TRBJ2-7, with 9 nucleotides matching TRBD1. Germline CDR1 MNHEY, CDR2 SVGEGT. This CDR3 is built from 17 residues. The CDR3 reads CASSYPTQGAFTYEQCF. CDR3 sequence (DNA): TGTGCCAGCAGTTACCCCACACAGGGGGCGTTTACCTACGAGCAGTGCTTC.

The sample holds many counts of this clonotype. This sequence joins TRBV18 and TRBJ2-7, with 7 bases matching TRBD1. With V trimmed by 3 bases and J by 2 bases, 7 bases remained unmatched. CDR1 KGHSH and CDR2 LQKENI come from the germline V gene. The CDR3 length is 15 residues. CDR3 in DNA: TGTGCCAGCTCACCCCCAGGACAGGCGCCCTACGAGCAGTACTTC. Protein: CASSPPGQAPYEQYF.

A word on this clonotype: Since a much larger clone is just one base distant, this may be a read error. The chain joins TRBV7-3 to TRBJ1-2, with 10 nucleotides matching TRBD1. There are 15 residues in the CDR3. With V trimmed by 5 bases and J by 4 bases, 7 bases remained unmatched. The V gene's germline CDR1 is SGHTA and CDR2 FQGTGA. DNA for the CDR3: TGTGCCAGCAGCCCCGGGACAGGGGATCCCTATGGCTACACCTTC. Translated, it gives CASSPGTGDPYGYTF. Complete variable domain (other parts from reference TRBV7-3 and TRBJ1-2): GAGVSQTPSNKVTEKGKYVELRCDPISGHTALYWYRQSLGQGPEFLIYFQGTGAADDSGLPNDRFFAVRPEGSVSTLKIQRTERGDSAVYLCASSPGTGDPYGYTFGSGTRLTVV.

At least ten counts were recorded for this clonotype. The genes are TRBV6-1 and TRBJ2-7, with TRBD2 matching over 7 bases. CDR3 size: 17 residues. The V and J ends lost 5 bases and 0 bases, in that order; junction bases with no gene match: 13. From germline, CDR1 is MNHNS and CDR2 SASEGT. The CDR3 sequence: CASSPSFEAGFSYEQYF. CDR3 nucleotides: TGTGCCAGCAGTCCCTCATTTGAAGCGGGATTCTCCTACGAGCAGTACTTC.

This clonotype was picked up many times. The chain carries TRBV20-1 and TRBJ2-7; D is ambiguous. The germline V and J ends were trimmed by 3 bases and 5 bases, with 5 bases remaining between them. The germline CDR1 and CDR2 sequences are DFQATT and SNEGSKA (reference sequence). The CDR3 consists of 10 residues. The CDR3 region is CSASRDEQYF. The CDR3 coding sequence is TGCAGTGCTAGTCGGGACGAGCAGTACTTC.